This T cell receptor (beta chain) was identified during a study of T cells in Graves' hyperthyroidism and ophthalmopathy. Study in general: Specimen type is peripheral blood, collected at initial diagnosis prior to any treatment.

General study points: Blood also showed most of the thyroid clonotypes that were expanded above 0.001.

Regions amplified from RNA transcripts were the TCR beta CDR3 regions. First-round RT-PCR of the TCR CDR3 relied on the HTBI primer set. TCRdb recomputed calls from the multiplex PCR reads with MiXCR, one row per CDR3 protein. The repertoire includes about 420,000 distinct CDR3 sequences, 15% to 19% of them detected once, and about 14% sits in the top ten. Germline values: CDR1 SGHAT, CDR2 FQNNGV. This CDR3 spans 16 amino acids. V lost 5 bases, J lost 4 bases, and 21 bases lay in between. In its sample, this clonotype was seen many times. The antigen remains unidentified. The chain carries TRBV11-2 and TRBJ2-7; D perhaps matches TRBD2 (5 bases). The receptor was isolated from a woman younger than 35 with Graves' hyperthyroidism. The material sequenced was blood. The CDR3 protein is CASSLGWEQFRYEQYF. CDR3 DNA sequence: TGTGCCAGCAGCCTGGGATGGGAGCAATTCCGTTACGAGCAGTACTTC.